The 29 T cell receptor beta chains below all came from one sample that was sequenced in a study of cytomegalovirus exposure and HLA in healthy donors. PCR was performed using 60 Vbeta and 13 Jbeta primers. Clones were read by immunoSEQ multiplex PCR, and TCRdb kept only the in-frame ones, dropping some. The table lists about 160,000 clones, approximately 78% of them singletons. The material sequenced was PBMCs. The source of these receptors is a male donor in good health and CMV-seropositive.

This clone was found a few times. The V call is TRBV15, the J call TRBJ2-7; 7 bases agree with TRBD1. Germline values: CDR1 LNHNV, CDR2 YYDKDF (reference sequence). The J segment lost 2 bases and the V segment lost 1 base, leaving 8 bases of the junction unmatched. The CDR3 spans 16 residues. In DNA form, the CDR3 reads TGTGCCACCAGCAGAGCTCCAGGGGGTGACCCCTACGAGCAGTACTTC. It is translated as CATSRAPGGDPYEQYF.

The J gene is TRBJ1-3, the V gene TRBV6-5; 8 nucleotides agree with TRBD1. V lost 2 bases, J lost 4 bases, and 1 base stayed unmatched. CDR1 is MNHEY and CDR2 is SVGAGI in the germline V gene. This CDR3 is built from 14 residues. DNA for the CDR3: TGTGCCAGCAGTTACGGACAGGGAGGAAACACCATATATTTT. Residues: CASSYGQGGNTIYF.

V and J are TRBV6-5 and TRBJ1-5, with 9 positions matching TRBD1. This CDR3 contains 15 residues. Germline CDR1 MNHEY, CDR2 SVGAGI. The V gene end was trimmed by 6 bases and the J gene end by 2 bases; junction bases not matched to a gene: 5. DNA for the CDR3: TGTGCCAGCAGACCACAGGGGGCAGGCAATCAGCCCCAGCATTTT. Residues: CASRPQGAGNQPQHF.

The table lists this clone with a few counts. V gene TRBV5-1 combines with J gene TRBJ2-1, with 11 bases aligning to TRBD1. Germline CDR1 and CDR2: SGHRS and YFSETQ. The CDR3 has 17 residues. J was trimmed by 7 bases and V by 0 bases; bases with no gene match: 9. In nucleotides, the CDR3 is TGCGCCAGCAGCTTGGCCGGCGGACAGGGGGCGGGGAATGAGCAGTTCTTC. Its protein product is CASSLAGGQGAGNEQFF.

CDR3 sequence reads: CASSRGASLETQYF. In DNA form, the CDR3 reads TGTGCCAGCAGCCGGGGGGCATCGTTGGAGACCCAGTACTTC. The V gene is TRBV5-4, the J gene TRBJ2-5, with D tentatively TRBD2 (7 bases). The CDR3 length is 14 residues. The germline gives CDR1 SGHNT, CDR2 YYREEE (reference sequence). V lost 4 bases to trimming and J lost 5 bases, with 15 bases between them.

The V call is TRBV19, the J call TRBJ1-5; D not resolved. Germline V CDR1 and CDR2: LNHDA, SQIVND (reference sequence). V was pared by 3 bases and J by 7 bases, with 7 bases between. This CDR3 is built from 12 residues. CDR3 bases: TGTGCCAGTAGTATTCGACAACAGCCCCAGCATTTT. Protein product: CASSIRQQPQHF.

This chain links TRBV7-8 with TRBJ1-1; D is possibly TRBD1 (5 bases). Trimming shortened V by 4 bases and J by 1 base, and 13 bases separated the two germline ends. Germline loops: CDR1 SGHVS, CDR2 FQNEAQ. This CDR3 contains 15 residues. For the CDR3, the DNA is TGTGCCAGCAGCTCGCGGGACGGATCGAACACTGAAGCTTTCTTT. Translated: CASSSRDGSNTEAFF.

The sample holds a few counts of this clone. The V gene is TRBV4-3, the J gene TRBJ1-5, with 7 bases identical to TRBD1. Trimming at V came to 2 bases and at J to 6 bases, leaving 4 bases not matched to a gene. Germline V gives CDR1 LGHNA, CDR2 YSLEER. The CDR3 extends over 14 amino acids. CDR3 loop: CASSQNRGTQPQHF. The CDR3 bases are TGCGCCAGCAGCCAAAACAGGGGTACTCAGCCCCAGCATTTT.

CDR3 nucleotide sequence: TGTGCCAGCAGGGGACTTATAGACACCGGGGAGCTGTTTTTT. It encodes CASRGLIDTGELFF. The rearrangement links TRBV25-1 to TRBJ2-2; a weak D match, TRBD2 (6 bases). This CDR3 has 14 amino acids. Germline V gives CDR1 MGHDK, CDR2 SYGVNS. V gave up 6 bases and J gave up 3 bases, with 11 bases separating them.

The J gene is TRBJ1-3, the V gene TRBV2; 7 nucleotides match TRBD1. Germline V gene sequence: CDR1 SNHLY, CDR2 FYNNEI. The ends lost 6 bases at V and 4 bases at J; junction bases unmatched: 9. The CDR3 has 15 amino acids. The CDR3 spells CASSVGQARGNTIYF. The CDR3 coding sequence is TGTGCCAGCAGCGTCGGACAGGCACGGGGAAACACCATATATTTT. Together with reference TRBV2 and TRBJ1-3, the CDR3 gives the full variable domain: EPEVTQTPSHQVTQMGQEVILRCVPISNHLYFYWYRQILGQKVEFLVSFYNNEISEKSEIFDDQFSVERPDGSNFTLKIRSTKLEDSAMYFCASSVGQARGNTIYFGEGSWLTVV.

This chain uses TRBV9 with TRBJ1-5, with D maybe TRBD1 (5 bases). CDR1 is SGDLS and CDR2 is YYNGEE in the germline V gene. Trimming cost V 0 bases and J 1 base, with 11 bases left between them. This CDR3 is 16 amino acids long. CDR3 protein: CASSVDGGGSNQPQHF. The DNA of the CDR3 is TGTGCCAGCAGCGTAGATGGGGGAGGAAGCAATCAGCCCCAGCATTTT.

This clone has just a few counts. V usage is TRBV6-5 and J usage is TRBJ1-5; D possibly corresponds to TRBD1 (6 bases). Germline V gene data show CDR1 as MNHEY and CDR2 as SVGAGI. Deletions cut 6 bases from V and 3 bases from J, with 15 bases between. The CDR3 has 15 amino acids. Here the CDR3 reads CASSPGGGYNQPQHF. CDR3 DNA sequence: TGTGCCAGCAGCCCCGGGGGGGGCTACAATCAGCCCCAGCATTTT.

The CDR3 sequence is CASSIHGGNTEAFF. DNA of the CDR3: TGTGCCAGCAGTATCCACGGTGGGAACACTGAAGCTTTCTTT. The V gene is TRBV6-1, the J gene TRBJ1-1, with D uncertain. Germline CDR1 and CDR2: MNHNS and SASEGT. The CDR3 has 14 residues. V was pared by 5 bases and J by 1 base, with 11 bases between.

V and J are TRBV7-2 and TRBJ2-7, with 8 bases identical to TRBD1. Germline CDR1 SGHTA, CDR2 FQGNSA. CDR3 length: 14 residues. The junction had 8 bases not matched to a gene; V was cut back by 4 bases and J by 6 bases. The CDR3 DNA is TGTGCCAGCAGCTCAGGACAGGGATCGAGCGAGCAGTACTTC. Amino acid sequence: CASSSGQGSSEQYF.

The chain combines TRBV18 with TRBJ1-1, with TRBD1 matching 7 bases. With V trimmed by 6 bases and J by 2 bases, 3 bases remained unmatched. From germline, CDR1 is KGHSH and CDR2 LQKENI. This CDR3 is built from 13 residues. In nucleotides, the CDR3 is TGTGCCAGCTCGCGGGACAGAAACACTGAAGCTTTCTTT. This encodes CASSRDRNTEAFF.

This rearrangement joins TRBV5-1 to TRBJ2-7; TRBD1 might be the D (5 bases). V dropped 4 bases and J dropped 3 bases, with 14 bases sitting between them. CDR1 is SGHRS, CDR2 YFSETQ, per germline. The CDR3 has 14 amino acids. CDR3 nucleotides: TGCGCCAGCAGCCAATCGCCTCAGGGCTACGAGCAGTACTTC. Encoded protein: CASSQSPQGYEQYF.

The chain is built from TRBV7-8 and TRBJ2-1, with 14 positions matching TRBD2. The trim removed 5 bases at V and 9 bases at J, leaving 6 bases unmatched. The length of the CDR3 is 15 residues. Germline loops: CDR1 SGHVS, CDR2 FQNEAQ. CDR3 amino acids: CASSPGLAGEFEQFF. The CDR3 DNA is TGTGCCAGCAGCCCGGGACTAGCGGGAGAGTTTGAGCAGTTCTTC.

This chain joins TRBV13 and TRBJ2-2; 11 bases match TRBD1. This CDR3 is built from 16 residues. Germline V gives CDR1 PRHDT, CDR2 FYEKMQ (reference sequence). J was trimmed by 2 bases and V by 3 bases; bases with no gene match: 2. The CDR3 DNA reads as TGTGCCAGCAGCTTCTGGACAGGGGGCAACACCGGGGAGCTGTTTTTT. It translates to CASSFWTGGNTGELFF.

The table lists this clone with a few counts. V usage is TRBV4-3 and J usage is TRBJ2-1, with D tentatively TRBD2 (6 bases). The CDR3 contains 16 residues. Germline loops: CDR1 LGHNA, CDR2 YSLEER. Trimming took off 0 bases at V and 4 bases at J, with 13 bases between the two ends. The CDR3 is CASSQDGERAYNEQFF. The DNA of the CDR3 is TGCGCCAGCAGCCAAGATGGAGAGCGGGCTTACAATGAGCAGTTCTTC.

V gene TRBV5-6 combines with J gene TRBJ2-1; D unresolved. CDR3 size: 15 residues. Germline V gene lookup returns CDR1 SGHDT and CDR2 YYEEEE. The V and J ends lost 0 bases and 1 base respectively, with 8 bases between them. The CDR3 region is CASSLAYSSYNEQFF. In DNA form, the CDR3 reads TGTGCCAGCAGCTTGGCTTATTCTTCCTACAATGAGCAGTTCTTC.

The rearrangement uses TRBV2 and TRBJ2-5; 7 bases are shared with TRBD1. Germline V CDR1 and CDR2: SNHLY, FYNNEI. J lost 6 bases, V lost 1 base, and 8 bases had no gene match. The CDR3 totals 15 residues. In DNA, the CDR3 is TGTGCCAGCAGTGAAGTAGTGGGACAGAGAAAGACCCAGTACTTC. This codes for CASSEVVGQRKTQYF.

The rearrangement links TRBV7-8 to TRBJ2-5, with 11 bases that match TRBD2. The CDR3 runs to 16 residues. Germline V CDR1 and CDR2: SGHVS, FQNEAQ. The ends lost 5 bases at V and 5 bases at J; junction bases unmatched: 10. The CDR3 is CASSRGVTSGGETQYF. CDR3 nucleotides: TGTGCCAGCAGCAGAGGAGTAACTAGCGGGGGTGAGACCCAGTACTTC. Combining the CDR3 with reference TRBV7-8 and TRBJ2-5 gives the whole variable domain GAGVSQSPRYKVAKRGQDVALRCDPISGHVSLFWYQQALGQGPEFLTYFQNEAQLDKSGLPSDRFFAERPEGSVSTLKIQRTQQEDSAVYLCASSRGVTSGGETQYFGPGTRLLVL.

This clone was detected once. The CDR3 here is CASSSRLAGEQETQYF. The CDR3 DNA follows: TGTGCCAGTAGTTCCCGACTAGCGGGAGAACAAGAGACCCAGTACTTC. The chain has TRBV19 and TRBJ2-5; 12 bases are a match to TRBD2. This CDR3 comprises 16 residues. Per germline, CDR1 LNHDA and CDR2 SQIVND (reference sequence). V was pared by 5 bases and J by 2 bases, with 6 bases of the junction left unmatched.

The V call is TRBV7-9, the J call TRBJ2-7; tentative D call: TRBD1 (6 bases). Per germline, CDR1 SEHNR and CDR2 FQNEAQ (reference sequence). V was pared by 5 bases and J by 2 bases, with 10 bases between. CDR3 length: 13 amino acids. For the CDR3, the DNA is TGTGCCAGCAGCCGACCAGGGGCCTACGAGCAGTACTTC. Protein sequence: CASSRPGAYEQYF.

The chain links TRBV7-9 to TRBJ2-7; perhaps TRBD1 as D (6 bases). CDR1 and CDR2 (germline): SEHNR, FQNEAQ (reference sequence). The CDR3 contains 14 residues. V shed 2 bases and J shed 5 bases, with 13 bases lying between them. The CDR3 loop is CASSLSGARNEQYF. CDR3 sequence (DNA): TGTGCCAGCAGCTTATCAGGGGCAAGGAACGAGCAGTACTTC.

The gene calls are TRBV28 and TRBJ1-4, with a weak D call TRBD1 (6 bases). The CDR3 consists of 13 residues. Looked up from germline, CDR1 is MDHEN and CDR2 is SYDVKM. V lost 4 bases and J lost 14, with 17 bases in between. The CDR3 DNA is TGTGCCAGCAGTTCGGACAGCTTAGGGGGTCTGTTTTTT. Encoded protein: CASSSDSLGGLFF.

J is TRBJ2-3 and V is TRBV19; the D gene is possibly TRBD2 (6 bases). The CDR3 loop spans 17 amino acids. The V end lost 2 bases, the J end lost 0 bases, and 15 bases lay between the germline ends. Germline V gene lookup returns CDR1 LNHDA and CDR2 SQIVND (reference sequence). DNA of the CDR3: TGTGCCAGTAGTATAAAGGTGGGCGGGACGAGCACAGATACGCAGTATTTT. Translated: CASSIKVGGTSTDTQYF.

The chain links TRBV6-1 to TRBJ1-6; perhaps TRBD1 as D (5 bases). CDR3 length: 14 residues. Trimming took off 5 bases at V and 10 bases at J, with 15 bases between the two ends. Germline assignment: CDR1 MNHNS and CDR2 SASEGT. This chain's CDR3 is CASSTLRGGSPLHF. The DNA for the CDR3 is TGTGCCAGCAGTACCCTCCGGGGGGGGTCACCCCTCCACTTT.

CDR3 protein: CASSLPFEDSRSYEQYF. The CDR3 nucleotides are TGTGCCAGCAGCCTCCCGTTTGAGGACAGCAGATCCTACGAGCAGTACTTC. V gene TRBV7-9 combines with J gene TRBJ2-7; D is perhaps TRBD1 (6 bases). Deletions cut 5 bases from V and 1 base from J, with 21 bases between. Germline CDR1 and CDR2: SEHNR and FQNEAQ (reference sequence). This CDR3 spans 17 amino acids.